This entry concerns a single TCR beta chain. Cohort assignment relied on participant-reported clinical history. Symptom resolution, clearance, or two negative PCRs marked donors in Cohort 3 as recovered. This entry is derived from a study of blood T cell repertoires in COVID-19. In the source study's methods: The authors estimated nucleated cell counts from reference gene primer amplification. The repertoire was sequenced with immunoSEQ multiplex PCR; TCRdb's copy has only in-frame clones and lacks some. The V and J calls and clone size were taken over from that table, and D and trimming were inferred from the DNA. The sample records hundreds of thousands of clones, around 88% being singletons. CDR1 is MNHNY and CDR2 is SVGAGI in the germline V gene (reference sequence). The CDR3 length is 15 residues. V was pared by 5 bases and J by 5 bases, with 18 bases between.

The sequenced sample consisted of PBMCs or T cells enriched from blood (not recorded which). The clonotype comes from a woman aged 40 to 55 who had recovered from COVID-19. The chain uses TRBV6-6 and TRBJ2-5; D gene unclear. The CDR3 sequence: CASSKIQASRETQYF. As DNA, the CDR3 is TGTGCCAGCAGTAAGATCCAAGCGTCTCGGGAGACCCAGTACTTC.